This section outlines one TCR beta chain sequence together with its context. Its matching antigen is unknown. The source of the sample is a study of Ad26.COV2.S vaccination and SARS-CoV-2 variants. Background on the study: Intramuscular Ad26.COV2.S doses were given once or twice, 56 days apart. Regarding the study as a whole: Total T cell responses may have been underestimated by the TCR breadth and depth analyses. The authors reported substantial breadth in spike-specific CD8+ and CD4+ T cell responses after vaccination.

Generated by immunoSEQ multiplex PCR, the TCRdb table keeps only in-frame clones and is missing some. This sample has about 400,000 clones, with approximately 89% found just once. Described treatment: about 20 received Ad26.COV2.S at low or high dose, single or two shots; several received placebo; per-sample allocation not given. The study sampled participants on day 63 after the first vaccine or placebo injection. The donor's status was that of an adult aged 18-55 years in Boston. With V trimmed by 4 bases and J by 4 bases, 7 bases remained unmatched. Germline-derived CDR1 and CDR2 are SNHLY and FYNNEI. This CDR3 is built from 15 residues.

This chain links TRBV2 with TRBJ1-3, with 7 bases identical to TRBD1. This clonotype was obtained from a person aged 18-60 years who received the Ad26.COV2.S COVID-19 vaccine or a placebo. The input for sequencing was peripheral blood, taken in a trial of Ad26.COV2.S vaccine versus placebo. The CDR3 protein is CASSATGSTGNTIYF. CDR3 bases: TGTGCCAGCAGTGCGACAGGGTCAACCGGAAACACCATATATTTT.